This TCR beta chain was documented in a study of blood T cell repertoires in COVID-19. Study overall: There were acute and convalescent COVID-19 samples, and they came from the United States, Italy and Spain.

In the study's own analysis: Amplifying reference gene primers gave estimates of nucleated cell counts. Profiling relied on immunoSEQ multiplex PCR, and the TCRdb table lists in-frame clones only, not all of them. V, J and clone size were drawn from that table, and D and trimming were deduced from the DNA. The top ten clones hold 8% to 9% of a sample with a few hundred thousand clones, around 90% of them seen once. CDR3 size: 15 residues. V dropped 0 bases and J dropped 5; count of bases not matched to a gene: 4. The germline gives CDR1 MNHNY, CDR2 SVGAGI (reference sequence). Participants reported their clinical history, and cohort assignment relied on those reports.

The sample consisted of PBMCs or T cells enriched from blood (not recorded which). The receptor's source is a woman younger than 35 who had recovered from COVID-19. The rearrangement uses TRBV6-6 and TRBJ1-5; 7 positions agree with TRBD1. CDR3 sequence reads: CASSYSGTVDQPQHF. CDR3 DNA: TGTGCCAGCAGTTACTCTGGGACAGTTGATCAGCCCCAGCATTTT.